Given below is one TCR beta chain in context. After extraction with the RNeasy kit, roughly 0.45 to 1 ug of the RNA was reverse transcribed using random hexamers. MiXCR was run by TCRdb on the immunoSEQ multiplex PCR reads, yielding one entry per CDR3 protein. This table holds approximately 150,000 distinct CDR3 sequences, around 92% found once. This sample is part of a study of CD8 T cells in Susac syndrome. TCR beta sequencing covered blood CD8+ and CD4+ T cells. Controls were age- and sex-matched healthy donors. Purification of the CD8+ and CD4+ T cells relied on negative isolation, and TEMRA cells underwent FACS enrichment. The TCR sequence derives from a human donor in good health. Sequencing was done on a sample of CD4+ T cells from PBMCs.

The CDR3: CASKKPEYNEQFF. DNA of the CDR3: TGTGCCAGCAAAAAGCCAGAGTACAATGAGCAGTTCTTC. This chain connects TRBV5-8 to TRBJ2-1; D is uncertain. This CDR3 has 13 residues. V was clipped by 6 bases and J by 4 bases, with 11 bases between them. CDR1 and CDR2 from the germline V gene are SGHTS and YDEGEE.